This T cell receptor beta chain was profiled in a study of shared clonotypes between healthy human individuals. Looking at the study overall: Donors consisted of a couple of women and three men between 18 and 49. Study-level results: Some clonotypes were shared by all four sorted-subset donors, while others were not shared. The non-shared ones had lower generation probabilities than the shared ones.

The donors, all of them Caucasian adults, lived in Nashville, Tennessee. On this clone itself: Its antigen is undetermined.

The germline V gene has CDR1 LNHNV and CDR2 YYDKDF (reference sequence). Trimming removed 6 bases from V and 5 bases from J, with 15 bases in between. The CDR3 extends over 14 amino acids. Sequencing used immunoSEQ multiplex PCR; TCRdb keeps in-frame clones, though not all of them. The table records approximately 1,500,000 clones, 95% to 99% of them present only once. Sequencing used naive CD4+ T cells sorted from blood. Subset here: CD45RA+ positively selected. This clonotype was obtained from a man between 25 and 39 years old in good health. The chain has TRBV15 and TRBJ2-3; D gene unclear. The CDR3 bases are TGTGCCACCAGTCATCCAGGTCTCCGAGATACGCAGTATTTT. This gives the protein CATSHPGLRDTQYF.